Listed below are T cell receptor beta chains from one sample, sequenced in a study of CD8 T cells in Susac syndrome. TCRdb called the immunoSEQ multiplex PCR reads again in MiXCR, with one record for every CDR3 protein. The sample yields some 200,000 distinct CDR3 sequences, roughly nine tenths seen once. The sequenced sample consisted of CD4+ T cells from PBMCs. The receptors here all came from a human donor with Susac syndrome. The conserved cysteine and the conserved F or W are not part of the CDR3 here. D genes are given only for firm matches. Clone sizes are given selectively: once, few, many, or a class where the clone is expanded.

abundance,v_gene,len,j_gene,d_gene,CDR3aa
.,TRBV28,14,TRBJ2-7,.,ASSAPSVGNVYEQY
.,TRBV28,11,TRBJ2-7,.,ASIRPSSYEQY
.,TRBV5-1,14,TRBJ2-5,TRBD2,ASNGLAGGPQETQY
.,TRBV28,12,TRBJ1-4,.,ASLDPATNEKLF
.,TRBV6-5,12,TRBJ1-3,.,ASSSPLGRNTIY
.,TRBV18,11,TRBJ1-1,TRBD1,ASFTGQRTEAF
.,TRBV5-6,11,TRBJ1-2,.,ASSFRAGVGYT
.,TRBV2,12,TRBJ1-1,.,ASSVAGANTEAF
.,TRBV20-1,12,TRBJ2-3,TRBD2,SASQAGGTDTQY
.,TRBV15,15,TRBJ1-5,.,ATSRYPQVMSNQPQH
once,TRBV7-9,13,TRBJ2-7,.,ASSLLKGSSYEQY
.,TRBV20-1,12,TRBJ2-1,TRBD1,SAPGGQGRNEQF
.,TRBV2,12,TRBJ1-6,.,ASSADRDGSPLH
.,TRBV20-1,17,TRBJ2-3,TRBD2,SARLSRGGIDSSTDTQY
once,TRBV19,11,TRBJ2-5,.,ASSPPGRETQY
.,TRBV7-3,14,TRBJ2-1,TRBD2,ASSRTSGGIYNEQF
.,TRBV11-3,12,TRBJ2-1,TRBD2,ASSFSGGRNEQF
.,TRBV20-1,10,TRBJ2-3,.,SVWTHTDTQY
.,TRBV20-1,11,TRBJ2-5,TRBD1,SPRDRGRETQY
.,TRBV11-2,15,TRBJ1-5,TRBD1,ASSLDSPGQGSQPQH
.,TRBV5-1,11,TRBJ1-1,.,ASGGGFGAEAF
.,TRBV5-6,13,TRBJ2-1,TRBD2,ASSLLAGEAHEQF
.,TRBV20-1,11,TRBJ2-7,.,SAEAPGPNEQY
.,TRBV3-1,10,TRBJ1-1,.,ASSQGVSEAF
few,TRBV5-6,11,TRBJ2-5,TRBD1,ASSRTGGETQY
.,TRBV12-3/TRBV12-4,12,TRBJ1-2,.,ASSLAGDNYGYT
.,TRBV5-4,12,TRBJ1-2,.,ASSLRGMDYGYT
.,TRBV18,13,TRBJ1-2,.,ASSPTRDSNYGYT
once,TRBV5-4,14,TRBJ1-4,TRBD1,ASSTDRGLSNEKLF
.,TRBV12-3/TRBV12-4,13,TRBJ2-7,TRBD1,ASSFLEQGIYEQY
.,TRBV20-1,13,TRBJ2-2,TRBD2,SARASGKGTGELF
.,TRBV5-1,13,TRBJ1-4,TRBD1,ASSFRTGSNEKLF
.,TRBV30,10,TRBJ1-2,.,AWSGYRDSYT
.,TRBV29-1,12,TRBJ1-1,TRBD1,SVERGTANTEAF
.,TRBV3-1,13,TRBJ2-1,TRBD1,ASSHADRGGNEQF
.,TRBV6-2/TRBV6-3,13,TRBJ2-7,.,ASSNPRGVVYEQY
.,TRBV7-9,9,TRBJ2-3,.,ASSWTDTQY
.,TRBV2,12,TRBJ1-6,.,ASRGGSQNSPLH
.,TRBV20-1,12,TRBJ1-2,.,SARDLQANYGYT
.,TRBV9,12,TRBJ2-7,.,ASSVGNENYEQY
.,TRBV19,15,TRBJ2-7,TRBD2,ASSIPGLAGGAYEQY
.,TRBV28,9,TRBJ1-1,.,ASNMEDVTF
.,TRBV6-5,11,TRBJ1-1,.,ASSWTGRTEAF
.,TRBV4-2,15,TRBJ2-1,TRBD2,ASSQENAGGPRNEQF
few,TRBV12-3/TRBV12-4,13,TRBJ1-5,.,ASSLVGYSNQPQH
.,TRBV5-1,11,TRBJ2-7,.,ASSWRVSNEQY
.,TRBV28,13,TRBJ2-7,.,ASSTGQLTHYEQY
.,TRBV30,11,TRBJ1-1,.,AWSVAGNTEAF
.,TRBV4-2,12,TRBJ2-7,.,ASSQRQGTYEQY
.,TRBV30,10,TRBJ1-2,.,AWTQTAYGYT
.,TRBV7-6,9,TRBJ1-3,.,ASSYGNTIY
.,TRBV5-8,13,TRBJ2-7,.,ASSLEGGSSYEQY
.,TRBV9,11,TRBJ2-5,.,ASSVAAHETQY